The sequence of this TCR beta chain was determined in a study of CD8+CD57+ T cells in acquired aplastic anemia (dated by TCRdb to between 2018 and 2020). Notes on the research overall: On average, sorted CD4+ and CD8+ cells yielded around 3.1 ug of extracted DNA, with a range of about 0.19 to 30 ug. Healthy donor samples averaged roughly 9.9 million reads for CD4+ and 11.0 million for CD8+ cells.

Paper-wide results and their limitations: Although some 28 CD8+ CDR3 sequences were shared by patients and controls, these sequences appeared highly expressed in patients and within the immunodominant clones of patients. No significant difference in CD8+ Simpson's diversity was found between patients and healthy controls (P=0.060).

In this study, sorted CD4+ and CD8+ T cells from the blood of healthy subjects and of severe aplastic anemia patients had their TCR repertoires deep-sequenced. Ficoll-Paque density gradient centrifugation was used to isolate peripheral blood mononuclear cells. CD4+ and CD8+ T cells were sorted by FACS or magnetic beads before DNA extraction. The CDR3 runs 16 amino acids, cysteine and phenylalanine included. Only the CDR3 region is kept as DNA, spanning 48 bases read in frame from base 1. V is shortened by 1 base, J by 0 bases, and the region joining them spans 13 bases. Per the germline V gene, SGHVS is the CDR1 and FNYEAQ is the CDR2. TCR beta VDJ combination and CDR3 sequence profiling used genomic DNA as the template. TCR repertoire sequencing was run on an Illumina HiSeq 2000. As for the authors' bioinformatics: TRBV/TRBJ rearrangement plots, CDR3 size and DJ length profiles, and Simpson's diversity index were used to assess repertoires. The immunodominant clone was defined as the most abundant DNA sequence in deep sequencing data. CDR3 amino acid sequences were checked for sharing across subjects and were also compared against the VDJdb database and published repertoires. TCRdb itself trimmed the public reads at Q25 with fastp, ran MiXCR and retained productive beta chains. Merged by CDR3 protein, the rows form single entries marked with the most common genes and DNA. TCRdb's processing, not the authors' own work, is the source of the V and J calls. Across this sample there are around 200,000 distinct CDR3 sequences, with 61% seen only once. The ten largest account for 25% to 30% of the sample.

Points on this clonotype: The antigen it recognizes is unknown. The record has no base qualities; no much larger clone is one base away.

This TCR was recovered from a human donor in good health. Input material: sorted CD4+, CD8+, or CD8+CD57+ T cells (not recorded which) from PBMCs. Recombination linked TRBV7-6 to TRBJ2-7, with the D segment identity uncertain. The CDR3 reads CASSLGPPKGSYEQYF. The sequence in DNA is TGTGCCAGCAGCTTAGGGCCGCCGAAGGGCTCCTACGAGCAGTACTTC.